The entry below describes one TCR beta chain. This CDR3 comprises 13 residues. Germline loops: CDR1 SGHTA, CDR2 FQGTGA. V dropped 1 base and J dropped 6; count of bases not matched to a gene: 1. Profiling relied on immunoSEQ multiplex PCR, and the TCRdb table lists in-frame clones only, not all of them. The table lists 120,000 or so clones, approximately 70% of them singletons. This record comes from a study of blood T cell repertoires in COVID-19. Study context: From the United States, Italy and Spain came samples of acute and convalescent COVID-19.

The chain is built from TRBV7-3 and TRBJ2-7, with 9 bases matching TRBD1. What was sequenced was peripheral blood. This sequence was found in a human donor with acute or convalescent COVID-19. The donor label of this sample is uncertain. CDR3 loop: CASSLNRGREQYF. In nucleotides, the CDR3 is TGTGCCAGCAGCTTAAACAGGGGGCGCGAGCAGTACTTC.